These 12 T cell receptor beta chains came from one sample sequenced in a study of PD-1 blockade in mismatch repair-deficient tumors (dated by TCRdb to the late 2010s). The library was generated by the immunoSEQ multiplex PCR assay. TCRdb took over this immuneACCESS table, retaining in-frame rearrangements with V and J assigned. Such tables are incomplete; in checked studies, under half of the missing clones stem from an unresolved V gene, and the remainder is unexplained. This sample is represented by approximately 100,000 clones; 82% of them were singletons. The biggest ten clones account for around 6.6% of the sample. The specimen was peripheral blood, collected approximately 36 weeks after starting pembrolizumab. These receptor sequences come from an adult with mismatch repair-deficient cancer.

The chain uses TRBV10-2 and TRBJ2-5, with 7 bases lining up with TRBD1. The J segment lost 4 bases and the V segment lost 7 bases, leaving 9 bases of the junction unmatched. The CDR3 is made up of 14 amino acids. Germline V gene lookup returns CDR1 WSHSY and CDR2 SAAADI. CDR3 protein: CASMPGQIGETQYF. CDR3 coding DNA: TGCGCCAGCATGCCGGGACAGATTGGAGAGACCCAGTACTTC.

There are a few counts of this clone. CDR3 nucleotides: TGTGCCTGGAGTGGTCGGGATACGCAGTATTTT. Protein: CAWSGRDTQYF. The rearrangement uses TRBV30 and TRBJ2-3; no reliable D call. The CDR3 extends over 11 amino acids. Germline lookup yields CDR1 GTSNPN and CDR2 SVGIG (reference sequence). The ends were cut back, 1 base at V and 6 bases at J, with 5 bases in the middle.

V gene TRBV7-2 combines with J gene TRBJ2-2; the D is unclear. Germline V CDR1 and CDR2: SGHTA, FQGNSA. The CDR3 runs to 16 residues. V was pared by 1 base and J by 2 bases, with 11 bases between. CDR3 sequence reads: CASSLVRRPNTGELFF. The CDR3, as DNA: TGTGCCAGCAGCTTAGTAAGACGACCAAACACCGGGGAGCTGTTTTTT.

The chain uses TRBV6-6 and TRBJ1-1, with a tentative D call TRBD1 (6 bases). Per the germline V gene, CDR1 is MNHNY and CDR2 is SVGAGI (reference sequence). The ends were cut back, 0 bases at V and 5 bases at J, with 16 bases in the middle. The CDR3 consists of 16 residues. The CDR3 sequence is CASSYSQTGMATEAFF. CDR3 coding DNA: TGTGCCAGCAGTTACTCCCAGACAGGAATGGCTACTGAAGCTTTCTTT.

The chain couples TRBV5-6 to TRBJ1-1; D is unresolved. The CDR3 has 13 amino acids. Germline assignment: CDR1 SGHDT and CDR2 YYEEEE. V lost 2 bases, J lost 1 base, and 6 bases lay in between. CDR3 sequence (DNA): TGTGCCAGCAGCTTCTCACCGAACACTGAAGCTTTCTTT. Translation: CASSFSPNTEAFF.

V usage is TRBV7-3 and J usage is TRBJ1-5, with TRBD1 matching 9 bases. V lost 5 bases, J lost 5 bases, and 1 base stayed unmatched. The CDR3 length is 13 residues. Germline CDR1 and CDR2: SGHTA and FQGTGA. DNA for the CDR3: TGTGCCAGCAGCCGGGACAGGGATCAGCCCCAGCATTTT. Its protein product is CASSRDRDQPQHF.

The sample holds a few counts of this clone. This chain joins TRBV13 and TRBJ2-2; no clear D gene. V lost 1 base and J 2 bases, leaving 8 bases between the germline ends. Germline-derived CDR1 and CDR2 are PRHDT and FYEKMQ (reference sequence). The CDR3 is made up of 15 amino acids. The CDR3 protein is CASSLDGRNTGELFF. The CDR3 nucleotides are TGTGCCAGCAGCTTAGATGGCCGTAACACCGGGGAGCTGTTTTTT.

CDR3 in DNA: TGTGCCAGCAGCCCCCACGGACTAGCGGGAGGGGGCAATGAGCAGTTCTTC. Its translation: CASSPHGLAGGGNEQFF. The chain combines TRBV9 with TRBJ2-1; 15 bases align to TRBD2. With V trimmed by 4 bases and J by 6 bases, 8 bases remained unmatched. CDR1 and CDR2 from the germline V gene are SGDLS and YYNGEE. CDR3 length: 17 residues. The whole variable domain, filled in from reference TRBV9 and TRBJ2-1, reads DSGVTQTPKHLITATGQRVTLRCSPRSGDLSVYWYQQSLDQGLQFLIQYYNGEERAKGNILERFSAQQFPDLHSELNLSSLELGDSALYFCASSPHGLAGGGNEQFFGPGTRLTVL.

The chain is built from TRBV5-6 and TRBJ2-2; D remains unclear. Germline values: CDR1 SGHDT, CDR2 YYEEEE. This CDR3 comprises 15 residues. Trimming left V 5 bases short and J 4 bases short, with 15 bases between. As DNA, the CDR3 is TGTGCCAGCAGTTGGACGGAGAGACTCACCGGGGAGCTGTTTTTT. Translated, it gives CASSWTERLTGELFF.

The J gene is TRBJ1-1, the V gene TRBV10-3; D is undetermined. V lost 4 bases and J lost 5, with 8 bases in between. Per the germline V gene, CDR1 is ENHRY and CDR2 is SYGVKD. This CDR3 region has 12 residues. The CDR3 nucleotides read TGTGCCATCAGTGGTGGAGGGACTGAAGCTTTCTTT. It encodes CAISGGGTEAFF.

The rearrangement links TRBV19 to TRBJ1-3; no definite D call. V dropped 3 bases and J dropped 0 bases, with 15 bases sitting between them. From germline, CDR1 is LNHDA and CDR2 SQIVND (reference sequence). The CDR3 contains 17 residues. The CDR3 reads CASSILGLAASGNTIYF. DNA of the CDR3: TGTGCCAGTAGTATCCTCGGCCTGGCCGCCTCTGGAAACACCATATATTTT.

The chain has TRBV11-1 and TRBJ2-7; TRBD1 might be the D (6 bases). The CDR3 length is 14 residues. Trimming shortened V by 5 bases and J by 5 bases, and 16 bases separated the two germline ends. Germline loops: CDR1 SGHAT, CDR2 FQDESV (reference sequence). This chain's CDR3 is CASSPLAGVDEQYF. The CDR3 DNA follows: TGTGCCAGCAGCCCGCTAGCAGGGGTTGACGAGCAGTACTTC.